The entry below describes one T cell receptor beta chain. The antigen is not known. This sample was included in a study of T cell responses to AZD1222 COVID-19 vaccine. General observations from the study: Seropositivity was recorded at baseline in only six AZD1222 recipients. Donor demographics were predominantly white British with a female majority; clonal diversity may be underestimated. A rise in Spike-specific TCR breadth and depth followed two AZD1222 doses. The repertoires were collected only after the peak T cell response.

Assay: immunoSEQ multiplex PCR; the TCRdb copy retains only in-frame clones and omits some. The sample contains about 84,000 clones, around 88% of which appear only once. The TCR was taken from an adult who received the AZD1222 COVID-19 vaccine. Source: peripheral blood, taken 28 days after the second AZD1222 dose.

CDR3 loop: CAISVQGFEETQYF. The CDR3 DNA reads as TGTGCCATCAGTGTACAGGGTTTTGAAGAGACCCAGTACTTC. The V and J genes are TRBV10-3 and TRBJ2-5; perhaps TRBD1 as D (6 bases). The V gene's germline CDR1 is ENHRY and CDR2 SYGVKD. Trimming cost V 4 bases and J 3 bases, with 12 bases left between them. The CDR3 is 14 residues long.